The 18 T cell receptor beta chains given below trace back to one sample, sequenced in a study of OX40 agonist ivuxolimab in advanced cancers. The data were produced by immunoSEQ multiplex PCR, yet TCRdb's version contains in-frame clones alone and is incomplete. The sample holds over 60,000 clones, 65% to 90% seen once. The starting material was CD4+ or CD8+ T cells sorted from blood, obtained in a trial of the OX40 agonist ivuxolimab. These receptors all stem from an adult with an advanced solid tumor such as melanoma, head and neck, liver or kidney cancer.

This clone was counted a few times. CDR3 in amino acids: CASSYWDSSSGEQYF. The CDR3, as DNA: TGTGCCAGCAGCTACTGGGACTCCTCTTCGGGCGAGCAGTACTTC. The chain uses TRBV11-2 and TRBJ2-7; D possibly corresponds to TRBD2 (6 bases). CDR3 size: 15 residues. The V gene lost 4 bases and the J gene lost 6 bases, with 19 bases spanning the gap. Germline V lookup: CDR1 SGHAT, CDR2 FQNNGV.

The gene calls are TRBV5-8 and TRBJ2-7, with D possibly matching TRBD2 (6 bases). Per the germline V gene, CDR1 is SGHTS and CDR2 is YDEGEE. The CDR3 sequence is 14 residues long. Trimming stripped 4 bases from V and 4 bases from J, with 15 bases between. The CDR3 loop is CASSPGPRGYEQYF. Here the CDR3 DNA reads TGTGCCAGCAGCCCCGGACCACGGGGGTACGAGCAGTACTTC.

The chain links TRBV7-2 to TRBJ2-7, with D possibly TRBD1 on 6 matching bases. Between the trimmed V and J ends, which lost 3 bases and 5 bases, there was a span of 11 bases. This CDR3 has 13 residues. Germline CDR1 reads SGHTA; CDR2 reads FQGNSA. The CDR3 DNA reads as TGTGCCAGCAGCTTTACAGGGAACCACGAGCAGTACTTC. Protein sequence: CASSFTGNHEQYF. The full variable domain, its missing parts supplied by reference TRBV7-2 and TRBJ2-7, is GAGVSQSPSNKVTEKGKDVELRCDPISGHTALYWYRQSLGQGLEFLIYFQGNSAPDKSGLPSDRFSAERTGGSVSTLTIQRTQQEDSAVYLCASSFTGNHEQYFGPGTRLTVT.

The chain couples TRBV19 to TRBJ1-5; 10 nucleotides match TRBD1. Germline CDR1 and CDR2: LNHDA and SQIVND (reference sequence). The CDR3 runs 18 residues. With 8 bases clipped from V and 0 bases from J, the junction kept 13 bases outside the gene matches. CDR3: CASYEGQGGRYSNQPQHF. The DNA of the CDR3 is TGTGCCAGTTATGAAGGACAGGGGGGCCGGTATAGCAATCAGCCCCAGCATTTT.

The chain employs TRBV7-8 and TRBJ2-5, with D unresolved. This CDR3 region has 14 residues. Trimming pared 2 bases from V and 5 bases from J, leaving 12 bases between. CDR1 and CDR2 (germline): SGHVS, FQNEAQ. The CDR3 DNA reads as TGTGCCAGCAGCTTAAGGAAGGGTGGTGAGACCCAGTACTTC. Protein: CASSLRKGGETQYF.

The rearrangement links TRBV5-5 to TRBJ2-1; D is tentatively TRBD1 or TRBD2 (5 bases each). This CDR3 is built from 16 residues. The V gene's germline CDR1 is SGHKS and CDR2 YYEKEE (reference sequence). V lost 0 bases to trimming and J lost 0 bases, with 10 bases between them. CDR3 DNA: TGTGCCAGCAGCTTGGGAGGGGCGACCTCCTACAATGAGCAGTTCTTC. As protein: CASSLGGATSYNEQFF. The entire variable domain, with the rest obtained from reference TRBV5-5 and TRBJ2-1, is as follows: DAGVTQSPTHLIKTRGQQVTLRCSPISGHKSVSWYQQVLGQGPQFIFQYYEKEERGRGNFPDRFSARQFPNYSSELNVNALLLGDSALYLCASSLGGATSYNEQFFGPGTRLTVL.

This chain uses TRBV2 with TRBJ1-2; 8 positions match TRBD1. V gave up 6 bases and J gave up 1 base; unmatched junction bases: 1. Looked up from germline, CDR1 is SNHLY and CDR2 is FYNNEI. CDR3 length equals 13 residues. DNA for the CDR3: TGTGCCAGCAGCACAGGGGGTAACTATGGCTACACCTTC. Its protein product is CASSTGGNYGYTF.

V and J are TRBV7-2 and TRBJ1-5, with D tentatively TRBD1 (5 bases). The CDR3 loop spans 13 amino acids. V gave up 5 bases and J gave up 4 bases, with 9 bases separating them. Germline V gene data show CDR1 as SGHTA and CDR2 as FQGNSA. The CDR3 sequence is CASSSDRNQPQHF. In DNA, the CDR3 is TGTGCCAGCAGCAGTGACAGAAATCAGCCCCAGCATTTT. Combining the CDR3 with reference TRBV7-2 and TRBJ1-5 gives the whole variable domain GAGVSQSPSNKVTEKGKDVELRCDPISGHTALYWYRQSLGQGLEFLIYFQGNSAPDKSGLPSDRFSAERTGGSVSTLTIQRTQQEDSAVYLCASSSDRNQPQHFGDGTRLSIL.

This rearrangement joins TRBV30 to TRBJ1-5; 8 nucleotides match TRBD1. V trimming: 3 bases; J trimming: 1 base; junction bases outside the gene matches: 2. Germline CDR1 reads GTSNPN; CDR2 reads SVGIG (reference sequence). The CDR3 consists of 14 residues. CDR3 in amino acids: CAWSDRGSNQPQHF. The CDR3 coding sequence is TGTGCCTGGAGCGACAGGGGAAGCAATCAGCCCCAGCATTTT.

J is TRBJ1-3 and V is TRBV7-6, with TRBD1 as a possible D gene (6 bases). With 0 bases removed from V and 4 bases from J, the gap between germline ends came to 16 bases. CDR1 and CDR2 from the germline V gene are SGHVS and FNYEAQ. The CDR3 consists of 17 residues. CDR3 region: CASSLAPRGKHGNTIYF. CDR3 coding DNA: TGTGCCAGCAGCTTAGCGCCCAGGGGCAAACACGGAAACACCATATATTTT.

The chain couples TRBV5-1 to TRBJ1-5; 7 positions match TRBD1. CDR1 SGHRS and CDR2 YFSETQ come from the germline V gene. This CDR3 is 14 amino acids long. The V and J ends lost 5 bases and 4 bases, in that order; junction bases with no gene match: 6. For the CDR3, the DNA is TGCGCCAGCAGACCCGGACAGGAAAATCAGCCCCAGCATTTT. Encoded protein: CASRPGQENQPQHF. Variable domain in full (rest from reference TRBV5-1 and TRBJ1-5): KAGVTQTPRYLIKTRGQQVTLSCSPISGHRSVSWYQQTPGQGLQFLFEYFSETQRNKGNFPGRFSGRQFSNSRSEMNVSTLELGDSALYLCASRPGQENQPQHFGDGTRLSIL.

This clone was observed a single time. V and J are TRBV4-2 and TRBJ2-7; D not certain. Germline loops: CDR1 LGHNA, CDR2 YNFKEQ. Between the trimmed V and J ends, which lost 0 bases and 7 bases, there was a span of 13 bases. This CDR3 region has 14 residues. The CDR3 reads CASSQESPPREQYF. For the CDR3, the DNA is TGTGCCAGCAGCCAAGAGAGCCCGCCGCGAGAGCAGTACTTC.

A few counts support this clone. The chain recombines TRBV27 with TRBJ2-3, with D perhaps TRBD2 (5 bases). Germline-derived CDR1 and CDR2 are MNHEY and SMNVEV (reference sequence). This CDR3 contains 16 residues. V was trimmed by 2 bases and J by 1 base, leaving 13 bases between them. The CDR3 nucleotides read TGTGCCAGCAGTTTACTTCCGGGGTTCGGCACAGATACGCAGTATTTT. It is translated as CASSLLPGFGTDTQYF.

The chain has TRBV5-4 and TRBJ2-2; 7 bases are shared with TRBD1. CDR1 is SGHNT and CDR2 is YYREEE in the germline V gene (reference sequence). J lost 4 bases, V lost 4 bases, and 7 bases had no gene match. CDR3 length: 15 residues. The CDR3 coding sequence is TGTGCCAGCAGCCACCCGGACAGGTCCACCGGGGAGCTGTTTTTT. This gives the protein CASSHPDRSTGELFF. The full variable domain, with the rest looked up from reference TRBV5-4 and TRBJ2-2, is ETGVTQSPTHLIKTRGQQVTLRCSSQSGHNTVSWYQQALGQGPQFIFQYYREEENGRGNFPPRFSGLQFPNYSSELNVNALELDDSALYLCASSHPDRSTGELFFGEGSRLTVL.

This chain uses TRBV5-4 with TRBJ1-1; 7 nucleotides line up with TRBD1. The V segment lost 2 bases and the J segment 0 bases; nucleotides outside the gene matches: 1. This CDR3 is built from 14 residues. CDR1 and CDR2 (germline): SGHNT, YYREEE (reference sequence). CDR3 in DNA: TGTGCCAGCAGCTTCAGGGGGGTGAACACTGAAGCTTTCTTT. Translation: CASSFRGVNTEAFF. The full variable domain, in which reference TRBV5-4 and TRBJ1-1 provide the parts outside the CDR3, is ETGVTQSPTHLIKTRGQQVTLRCSSQSGHNTVSWYQQALGQGPQFIFQYYREEENGRGNFPPRFSGLQFPNYSSELNVNALELDDSALYLCASSFRGVNTEAFFGQGTRLTVV.

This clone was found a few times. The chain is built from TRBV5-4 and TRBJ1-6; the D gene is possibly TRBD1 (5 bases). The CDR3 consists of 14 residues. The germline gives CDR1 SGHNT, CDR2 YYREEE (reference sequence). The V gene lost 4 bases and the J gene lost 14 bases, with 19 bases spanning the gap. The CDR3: CASSPGTGSRTLHF. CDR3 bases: TGTGCCAGCAGCCCCGGGACGGGGAGTAGAACCCTCCACTTT.

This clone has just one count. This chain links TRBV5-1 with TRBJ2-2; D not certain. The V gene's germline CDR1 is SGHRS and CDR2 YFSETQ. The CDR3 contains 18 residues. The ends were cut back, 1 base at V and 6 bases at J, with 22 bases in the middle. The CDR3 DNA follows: TGCGCCAGCAGCTTGAATTTCCCAGGTGCAGGAAGGCCCGGGGAGCTGTTTTTT. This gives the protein CASSLNFPGAGRPGELFF.

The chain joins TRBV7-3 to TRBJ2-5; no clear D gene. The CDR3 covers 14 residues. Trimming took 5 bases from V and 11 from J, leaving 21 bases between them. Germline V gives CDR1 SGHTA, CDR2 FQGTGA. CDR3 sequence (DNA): TGTGCCAGCAGCGCCTACCTCAACCCGTATGAGCAGTACTTC. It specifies CASSAYLNPYEQYF.